The clone carrying this T cell receptor beta chain was seen more than once but under ten times. The antigen is unknown. This sample is part of a study of T cell repertoires in cytomegalovirus infection. Overall study findings and caveats: Clonotypes of TCR beta that were HLA-C-restricted and CMV-specific dominated the ex vivo response.

Each CDR3 protein gets one entry after TCRdb re-called the reads with MiXCR. The table has more than 400,000 distinct CDR3 sequences, around 27% seen once. Trimming pared 4 bases from V and 5 bases from J, leaving 11 bases between. The CDR3 sequence is 14 residues long. In germline, CDR1 is MNHEY, CDR2 SVGEGT. Source material: PBMCs. The chain links TRBV6-2 or TRBV6-3 to TRBJ1-4, with D tentatively TRBD1 (6 bases). The sequence derives from a human donor in good health (CMV status not recorded). Some clones in this sample may be carry-over from other donors' samples. The CDR3 protein is CASSSDRRNEKLFF. DNA of the CDR3: TGTGCCAGCAGTTCGGACAGAAGGAATGAAAAACTGTTTTTT.